Below, one T cell receptor beta chain is given with its context. V shed 6 bases and J shed 0 bases, with 12 bases lying between them. Germline V gene data show CDR1 as MNHEY and CDR2 as SVGAGI. This CDR3 has 15 amino acids. Repertoires were generated with immunoSEQ multiplex PCR, while TCRdb's copy carries only in-frame clones and drops some. The sample has 40,000 to 50,000 clones, 82% seen once. This entry is derived from a study of radiotherapy plus CTLA-4 blockade in lung cancer. This specimen consisted of peripheral blood, obtained from a patient treated with radiotherapy plus ipilimumab. The rearrangement uses TRBV6-5 and TRBJ2-1; D is undetermined. The TCR comes from a human donor with non-small cell lung cancer who had stable disease on radiotherapy plus ipilimumab. The CDR3 spells CASSTLAASYNEQFF. Here the CDR3 DNA reads TGTGCCAGCAGCACCCTCGCGGCCTCCTACAATGAGCAGTTCTTC.